This TCR beta chain comes out of a study of early T cells in non-severe SARS-CoV-2 infection. Germline CDR1 reads SNHLY; CDR2 reads FYNNEI. This CDR3 comprises 14 residues. V dropped 8 bases and J dropped 7 bases, with 15 bases sitting between them. TCRdb reprocessed the 5' RACE reads via MiXCR and lists one record per CDR3 protein. This sample has 60,000 or so distinct CDR3 sequences; 8.5% to 10% occur once, and the top ten carry roughly 15%. This clonotype was obtained from an adult who was a healthcare worker with PCR-confirmed SARS-CoV-2 infection or an uninfected control (not recorded which). Sequencing was performed on whole blood. The chain carries TRBV2 and TRBJ1-6, with no clear D. The CDR3 nucleotides read TGTGCCAGCTCCCCGAGGCTGGGGAATTCACCCCTCCACTTT. It yields the protein CASSPRLGNSPLHF.